These T cell receptor beta chains were read from a single sample in a study of T cells after yellow fever vaccination. TCRdb fed the 5' RACE reads into MiXCR, producing one record per CDR3 protein. Among about 360,000 distinct CDR3 sequences listed, around 6.4% were seen once. The source was PBMCs, collected 5 days after the yellow fever booster vaccination. These receptors all stem from a man aged 25-40 years who received the YFV17D yellow fever vaccine. Each CDR3 is given with its conserved first and last residue. Fields, in order: J gene, D gene, V gene, clone size, CDR3 DNA, CDR3 protein. A D gene is named only where the DNA matches it firmly. Size is omitted from some rows. Given values are once, few, many or a class for expanded clones.

j_gene: TRBJ2-7
d_gene: TRBD1
v_gene: TRBV28
abundance: few
CDR3nt: TGTGCCAGCAGTACAACAGGGGCGAGGGAGCAGTACTTC
CDR3aa: CASSTTGAREQYF

j_gene: TRBJ2-3
d_gene: -
v_gene: TRBV29-1
abundance: many
CDR3nt: TGCAGCGGCTACTCCGGGACAACCACAGATACGCAGTATTTT
CDR3aa: CSGYSGTTTDTQYF

j_gene: TRBJ2-7
d_gene: -
v_gene: TRBV6-5
abundance: many
CDR3nt: TGTGCCAGCAGTTACGGGGTCGAGCAGTACTTC
CDR3aa: CASSYGVEQYF

j_gene: TRBJ2-1
d_gene: TRBD2
v_gene: TRBV6-2/TRBV6-3
abundance: many
CDR3nt: TGTGCCACTGAGACCCGAGCTAGCGGGAGCTACAATGAGCAGTTCTTC
CDR3aa: CATETRASGSYNEQFF

j_gene: TRBJ1-1
d_gene: -
v_gene: TRBV7-9
abundance: many
CDR3nt: TGTGCCAGCAGCTTTGGGGGGCGGGGGACCACTGAAGCTTTCTTT
CDR3aa: CASSFGGRGTTEAFF

j_gene: TRBJ1-3
d_gene: -
v_gene: TRBV12-3/TRBV12-4
abundance: few
CDR3nt: TGTGCCAGCTGGGACATTACGGGAAACACCATATATTTT
CDR3aa: CASWDITGNTIYF

j_gene: TRBJ2-1
d_gene: -
v_gene: TRBV3-1
abundance: -
CDR3nt: TGTGCCAGCATCCACTCGGGTGAGCAGTTCTTC
CDR3aa: CASIHSGEQFF

j_gene: TRBJ2-3
d_gene: -
v_gene: TRBV20-1
abundance: many
CDR3nt: TGCAGTGCTAGAGACGGGCGGAGAGGAGTAGATACGCAGTATTTT
CDR3aa: CSARDGRRGVDTQYF

j_gene: TRBJ2-7
d_gene: -
v_gene: TRBV7-9
abundance: few
CDR3nt: TGTGCCAGCAGCCCTACCCGAGACAGCGCTCTTGACTACGAGCAGTACTTC
CDR3aa: CASSPTRDSALDYEQYF

j_gene: TRBJ1-1
d_gene: -
v_gene: TRBV9
abundance: -
CDR3nt: TGTGCCAGCAGCGTAGCCAAGAACACTGAAGCTTTCTTT
CDR3aa: CASSVAKNTEAFF

j_gene: TRBJ2-2
d_gene: TRBD1
v_gene: TRBV27
abundance: few
CDR3nt: TGTGCCAGCAGTACAGGGGGCCAGATGTACACCGGGGAGCTGTTTTTT
CDR3aa: CASSTGGQMYTGELFF

j_gene: TRBJ2-7
d_gene: -
v_gene: TRBV5-1
abundance: -
CDR3nt: TGCGCCAGCAGCCTCGAAGGACGGCGGTTCTACGAGCAGTACTTC
CDR3aa: CASSLEGRRFYEQYF

j_gene: TRBJ2-5
d_gene: -
v_gene: TRBV6-1
abundance: -
CDR3nt: TGTGCCAGCAGTGAAGTGGCAGGACAAGAGACCCAGTACTTC
CDR3aa: CASSEVAGQETQYF

j_gene: TRBJ2-5
d_gene: -
v_gene: TRBV7-6
abundance: -
CDR3nt: TGTGCCAGCGGGGCCTCAAGGGTGGAGACCCAGTACTTC
CDR3aa: CASGASRVETQYF

j_gene: TRBJ2-2
d_gene: -
v_gene: TRBV27
abundance: -
CDR3nt: TGTGCCAGCAGTTGGGACTCGCTGAACACCGGGGAGCTGTTTTTT
CDR3aa: CASSWDSLNTGELFF

j_gene: TRBJ2-7
d_gene: -
v_gene: TRBV6-5
abundance: few
CDR3nt: TGTGCCAGCAGTTATCCCCCCGAACTAGACATATACGAGCAGTACTTC
CDR3aa: CASSYPPELDIYEQYF

j_gene: TRBJ1-5
d_gene: -
v_gene: TRBV6-2/TRBV6-3
abundance: few
CDR3nt: TGTGCCAGCAGTTCGGGGGACATAGTGTATCAGCCCCAGCATTTT
CDR3aa: CASSSGDIVYQPQHF

j_gene: TRBJ2-3
d_gene: TRBD2
v_gene: TRBV20-1
abundance: few
CDR3nt: TGCAGTGCTAGAGATTCGGGACGGGGGGGCACAGATACGCAGTATTTT
CDR3aa: CSARDSGRGGTDTQYF

j_gene: TRBJ1-5
d_gene: -
v_gene: TRBV19
abundance: many
CDR3nt: TGTGCCAGTAGTATAGAAAGAGGTGGACAGCCCCAGCATTTT
CDR3aa: CASSIERGGQPQHF

j_gene: TRBJ2-1
d_gene: -
v_gene: TRBV20-1
abundance: few
CDR3nt: TGCAGTGCTCCTACCCCAGCCAATGAGCAGTTCTTC
CDR3aa: CSAPTPANEQFF

j_gene: TRBJ1-1
d_gene: -
v_gene: TRBV6-5
abundance: -
CDR3nt: TGTGCCAGCAGTTACACCAGGATCGTGAACACTGAAGCTTTCTTT
CDR3aa: CASSYTRIVNTEAFF

j_gene: TRBJ2-1
d_gene: TRBD2
v_gene: TRBV20-1
abundance: few
CDR3nt: TGCAGTGCCTCCCGGACTAGCGGGGGGCATTCCTACAATGAGCAGTTCTTC
CDR3aa: CSASRTSGGHSYNEQFF

j_gene: TRBJ2-3
d_gene: -
v_gene: TRBV14
abundance: -
CDR3nt: TGTGCCAGCAGCCAAACAACCCCTAGGACAGATACGCAGTATTTT
CDR3aa: CASSQTTPRTDTQYF

j_gene: TRBJ1-4
d_gene: -
v_gene: TRBV18
abundance: -
CDR3nt: TGTGCCAGCTCACCTTTATTGGGTAATGAAAAACTGTTTTTT
CDR3aa: CASSPLLGNEKLFF

j_gene: TRBJ2-2
d_gene: -
v_gene: TRBV5-1
abundance: many
CDR3nt: TGCGCCAGCAGCACGGCCCCATGGAACACCGGGGAGCTGTTTTTT
CDR3aa: CASSTAPWNTGELFF